The rows below give T cell receptor beta chains drawn from one sample of a study of T cells in Graves' hyperthyroidism and ophthalmopathy. A single record per CDR3 protein comes from TCRdb applying MiXCR to the multiplex PCR reads. The repertoire holds approximately 300,000 distinct CDR3 sequences, with over 15% as singletons. The sample consisted of blood. These receptors all come from a woman aged 60-70 years with Graves' ophthalmopathy. CDR3s include the opening cysteine and the closing phenylalanine or tryptophan. A D gene is named only where the DNA matches it firmly. Some rows have no size entry. The others give once, few or many, or a class for an expanded clone.

CDR3nt,CDR3aa,abundance,d_gene,v_gene,j_gene
TGTGCCAGCAGCTTAGACGTGGGACACTATGGCTACACCTTC,CASSLDVGHYGYTF,few,NA,TRBV5-6,TRBJ1-2
TGCAGTGCGGGGGGGGGACAGGGGGCCGGAGATACGCAGTATTTT,CSAGGGQGAGDTQYF,many,TRBD1,TRBV20-1,TRBJ2-3
TGTGCTAGCCGACGGGCTTGCGGCTACACCTTC,CASRRACGYTF,NA,NA,TRBV12-5,TRBJ1-2
TGCAGTGCGCCCCGCGGGGCGAGAAATCAGCCCCAGCATTTT,CSAPRGARNQPQHF,many,NA,TRBV20-1,TRBJ1-5
TGTGCCAGCAGCCAATTCACCGGGACAGGGGGCGTCGGGGGGAAGCAGCCCCAGCATTTT,CASSQFTGTGGVGGKQPQHF,NA,TRBD1,TRBV6-1,TRBJ1-5
TGTGCCAGCAGCTTATCGGTGGGTGGCAATCAGCCCCAGCATTTT,CASSLSVGGNQPQHF,few,NA,TRBV7-9,TRBJ1-5
TGTGCCAGCAGTCTAAACAGGGTTATGAACATTCAGTACTTC,CASSLNRVMNIQYF,few,NA,TRBV12-3/TRBV12-4,TRBJ2-4
TGTGCCAGCAGCTTCCCGACAGGGGGCCTTGGCTACACCTTC,CASSFPTGGLGYTF,NA,TRBD1,TRBV7-9,TRBJ1-2
TGTGCCAGTAGTAGGAGGGGGCGCGACGAGACCCAGTACTTC,CASSRRGRDETQYF,NA,NA,TRBV19,TRBJ2-5
TGTGCCAGCAGCGTAGCAATGGGTTACCAAGAGACCCAGTACTTC,CASSVAMGYQETQYF,many,NA,TRBV9,TRBJ2-5
TGTGCCAGCAGTTACTCCGGCAGCGGCAGCAATCAGCCCCAGCATTTT,CASSYSGSGSNQPQHF,NA,NA,TRBV6-5,TRBJ1-5
TGTGCCAGCAGGACCCTGCTGGTAGACTACAATGAGCAGTTCTTC,CASRTLLVDYNEQFF,many,NA,TRBV7-9,TRBJ2-1
TGCGCCAGCAGCTTGAACCCATGGGATACGCAGTATTTT,CASSLNPWDTQYF,once,NA,TRBV5-1,TRBJ2-3
TGTGCCAGCAGCTTAGAGGGGACTAGCGGGAGCTCTGGGGCCAACGTCCTGACTTTC,CASSLEGTSGSSGANVLTF,NA,TRBD2,TRBV11-2,TRBJ2-6
TGTGCCAGCAGGCCCGCGGACAGGGTGATTGGCGGCTACACCTTC,CASRPADRVIGGYTF,many,TRBD1,TRBV6-2/TRBV6-3,TRBJ1-2
TGTGCCGGCAGCCAGGGGCCACAGGTACGGTTCTTC,CAGSQGPQVRFF,NA,NA,TRBV14,TRBJ2-1